This TCR beta chain was profiled in a study of blood T cell repertoires in COVID-19. Residents of 24 US areas, aged about 18 to 89 years, made up the participants. Two negative PCRs, clearance, or symptom resolution were required of recovered Cohort 3 donors. The V segment lost 3 bases and the J segment 8 bases; nucleotides outside the gene matches: 7. Germline loops: CDR1 KGHSH, CDR2 LQKENI. This CDR3 has 16 residues. Assay used: immunoSEQ multiplex PCR; TCRdb lists only in-frame clones, some missing. The sample shows a few hundred thousand clones, about nine tenths of them seen only once. Specimen: PBMCs or T cells enriched from blood (not recorded which). The chain links TRBV18 to TRBJ2-1; 13 bases fit TRBD2. This TCR came from a woman aged 25 to 39 who had recovered from COVID-19. The chain's CDR3 is CASSPPLAGGIYEQFF. Written as DNA, the CDR3 is TGTGCCAGCTCACCGCCACTAGCGGGAGGGATCTATGAGCAGTTCTTC.